The 26 T cell receptor beta chains below were found in one sample sequenced in a study of T cell changes during pregnancy in multiple sclerosis. The table came from immunoSEQ multiplex PCR; TCRdb's copy has only in-frame clones and leaves some out. The sample lists 75,000 to 95,000 clones, less than 95% seen once, with around 0.93% in the top ten. The sample in question was peripheral blood, obtained before pregnancy. The receptors shown here come from a female donor with multiple sclerosis, enrolled in a pregnancy study.

This chain joins TRBV7-9 and TRBJ2-7; TRBD2 aligns across 7 bases. The CDR3 sequence is 14 residues long. V lost 7 bases, J lost 1 base, and 7 bases stayed unmatched. CDR1 is SEHNR, CDR2 FQNEAQ, per germline (reference sequence). CDR3 DNA sequence: TGTGCCAGCACTCCCGGGACTAAGTCCTACGAGCAGTACTTC. This codes for CASTPGTKSYEQYF.

Only one count was recorded for this clone. V gene TRBV29-1 combines with J gene TRBJ2-5; 10 bases fit TRBD1. Trimming removed 6 bases from V and 6 bases from J; junction bases left unmatched: 10. Germline V gene lookup returns CDR1 SQVTM and CDR2 ANQGSEA. The CDR3 sequence is 14 residues long. The CDR3 sequence: CSVSRTGGQQTQYF. The DNA for the CDR3 is TGCAGCGTGAGCAGGACAGGGGGTCAGCAGACCCAGTACTTC.

This chain joins TRBV7-3 and TRBJ2-1; weak D call: TRBD2 (5 bases). The ends were cut back, 5 bases at V and 2 bases at J, with 7 bases in the middle. CDR1 and CDR2 (germline): SGHTA, FQGTGA. The CDR3 has 13 residues. The CDR3 loop is CASSTGTYNEQFF. The CDR3 nucleotides are TGTGCCAGCAGCACCGGGACCTACAATGAGCAGTTCTTC.

The V and J genes are TRBV4-1 and TRBJ2-3; the D gene is possibly TRBD2 (6 bases). The V gene's germline CDR1 is MGHRA and CDR2 YSYEKL. The ends were cut back, 2 bases at V and 8 bases at J, with 17 bases in the middle. The CDR3 totals 15 residues. In DNA, the CDR3 is TGCGCCAGCAGCCAACAAACGACTAGTTCGCGTACGCAGTATTTT. Translating it yields CASSQQTTSSRTQYF.

The chain recombines TRBV7-9 with TRBJ2-7; 9 bases align to TRBD2. CDR1 is SEHNR and CDR2 is FQNEAQ in the germline V gene (reference sequence). This CDR3 is built from 15 residues. V shed 6 bases and J 0 bases; nucleotides not matched to a gene: 6. Here the CDR3 DNA reads TGTGCCAGCAGTCAAAGCGGGGGGAGCTCCTACGAGCAGTACTTC. Residues: CASSQSGGSSYEQYF.

The chain couples TRBV11-2 to TRBJ1-3; D might be TRBD1 (5 bases). Looked up from germline, CDR1 is SGHAT and CDR2 is FQNNGV. Trimming stripped 3 bases from V and 0 bases from J, with 9 bases between. The CDR3 sequence is 15 residues long. The CDR3 reads CASSLGGISGNTIYF. The DNA of the CDR3 is TGTGCCAGCAGCTTGGGGGGAATCTCTGGAAACACCATATATTTT.

The V and J genes are TRBV25-1 and TRBJ1-1, with D maybe TRBD1 (6 bases). Between the trimmed V and J ends, which lost 7 bases and 3 bases, there was a span of 18 bases. Germline V gene lookup returns CDR1 MGHDK and CDR2 SYGVNS. This CDR3 comprises 15 residues. CDR3 in amino acids: CASKPYRVTDTEAFF. The CDR3, as DNA: TGTGCCAGCAAACCGTACAGGGTGACGGACACTGAAGCTTTCTTT. Complete variable domain (other parts from reference TRBV25-1 and TRBJ1-1): EADIYQTPRYLVIGTGKKITLECSQTMGHDKMYWYQQDPGMELHLIHYSYGVNSTEKGDLSSESTVSRIRTEHFPLTLESARPSHTSQYLCASKPYRVTDTEAFFGQGTRLTVV.

CDR3 bases: TGCGCCAGCAGTTTAGTTCCGACAGGTTCCTACGAGCAGTACTTC. Translation: CASSLVPTGSYEQYF. The rearrangement joins TRBV5-1 to TRBJ2-7; D perhaps matches TRBD1 (6 bases). The CDR3 is 15 amino acids. V dropped 5 bases and J dropped 1 base, with 16 bases sitting between them. Germline lookup yields CDR1 SGHRS and CDR2 YFSETQ.

The rearrangement uses TRBV6-5 and TRBJ2-1; D is perhaps TRBD1 (6 bases). The germline gives CDR1 MNHEY, CDR2 SVGAGI. The CDR3 is 12 residues long. Trimming took off 7 bases at V and 5 bases at J, with 9 bases between the two ends. The CDR3 spells CASTNRDNEQFF. In nucleotides, the CDR3 is TGTGCCAGCACCAACAGGGACAATGAGCAGTTCTTC.

The CDR3 loop reads CASSIYSGNTIYF. The CDR3 DNA sequence: TGTGCCAGCAGCATTTACTCTGGAAACACCATATATTTT. The chain links TRBV7-2 to TRBJ1-3; no definite D call. The CDR3 totals 13 residues. V was cut by 5 bases and J by 0 bases, with 5 bases left in between. Germline V gives CDR1 SGHTA, CDR2 FQGNSA.

This clone appeared once. The J gene is TRBJ2-2, the V gene TRBV2; TRBD1 might be the D (5 bases). V was clipped by 8 bases and J by 5 bases, with 15 bases between them. This CDR3 has 14 amino acids. CDR1 is SNHLY, CDR2 FYNNEI, per germline. The CDR3 region is CASSAQGATGELFF. The CDR3 DNA follows: TGTGCCAGCTCTGCCCAGGGCGCGACCGGGGAGCTGTTTTTT.

The rearrangement uses TRBV19 and TRBJ2-7, with D possibly matching TRBD1 (6 bases). The CDR3 has 12 amino acids. Germline V gene sequence: CDR1 LNHDA, CDR2 SQIVND (reference sequence). V gave up 5 bases and J gave up 5 bases, with 10 bases separating them. This CDR3 reads CASSSRDNEQYF. CDR3 nucleotides: TGTGCCAGTAGTTCACGGGACAACGAGCAGTACTTC.

The chain uses TRBV30 and TRBJ1-1, with D perhaps matching TRBD1 (5 bases). V dropped 1 base and J dropped 1 base, with 7 bases sitting between them. Germline V lookup: CDR1 GTSNPN, CDR2 SVGIG (reference sequence). This CDR3 is built from 13 residues. CDR3 amino acids: CAWSGGENTEAFF. The CDR3 DNA follows: TGTGCCTGGAGTGGGGGGGAGAACACTGAAGCTTTCTTT.

The genes are TRBV30 and TRBJ2-2, with 11 nucleotides matching TRBD2. CDR3 length equals 17 residues. The V gene end was trimmed by 2 bases and the J gene end by 6 bases; junction bases not matched to a gene: 11. From germline, CDR1 is GTSNPN and CDR2 SVGIG (reference sequence). The CDR3 coding sequence is TGTGCCTGGAGTTCTGAATTTAGCGGGAGGGCCCCCGGGGAGCTGTTTTTT. It is translated as CAWSSEFSGRAPGELFF.

The V call is TRBV5-4, the J call TRBJ2-7; perhaps TRBD1 as D (5 bases). Deletions cut 4 bases from V and 5 bases from J, with 13 bases between. This CDR3 comprises 13 residues. The germline CDR1 and CDR2 sequences are SGHNT and YYREEE (reference sequence). The CDR3: CASSARGANEQYF. Written as DNA, the CDR3 is TGTGCCAGCAGCGCCCGTGGGGCTAACGAGCAGTACTTC.

The rearrangement links TRBV5-1 to TRBJ2-1, with 7 nucleotides matching TRBD1. CDR3 length: 16 amino acids. CDR1 is SGHRS, CDR2 YFSETQ, per germline. Trimming at V came to 0 bases and at J to 2 bases, leaving 5 bases not matched to a gene. The CDR3 DNA reads TGCGCCAGCAGCTTGGGGCCGGGACAGCCCTACAATGAGCAGTTCTTC. Translated: CASSLGPGQPYNEQFF.

This sequence joins TRBV27 and TRBJ2-7, with a weak D call TRBD2 (7 bases). Germline CDR1 reads MNHEY; CDR2 reads SMNVEV (reference sequence). V was trimmed by 6 bases and J by 3 bases, leaving 15 bases between them. The CDR3 is made up of 14 amino acids. Here the CDR3 DNA reads TGTGCCAGCAGAAACGGGGGGCGGGTCTACGAGCAGTACTTC. Its protein is CASRNGGRVYEQYF.

This rearrangement joins TRBV5-8 to TRBJ1-2, with TRBD1 matching over 9 bases. The CDR3 runs to 13 residues. The junction had 3 bases not matched to a gene; V was cut back by 3 bases and J by 6 bases. CDR1 and CDR2 (germline): SGHTS, YDEGEE. The chain's CDR3 is CASSYRGLNGYTF. As DNA, the CDR3 is TGTGCCAGCAGCTACAGGGGGCTGAATGGCTACACCTTC.

In DNA form, the CDR3 reads TGTGCCAGCAGCCTCGGACAGGGGGCCACCGGGGAGCTGTTTTTT. It codes for CASSLGQGATGELFF. The chain is built from TRBV11-3 and TRBJ2-2; 11 bases map to TRBD1. The CDR3 runs 15 residues. Germline CDR1 SGHNT, CDR2 YENEEA. With V trimmed by 5 bases and J by 4 bases, 3 bases remained unmatched.

This sequence joins TRBV2 and TRBJ2-1; 13 bases are a match to TRBD2. The CDR3 is 17 residues long. V lost 4 bases and J lost 4; bases outside the gene matches: 7. The germline gives CDR1 SNHLY, CDR2 FYNNEI. The CDR3 bases are TGTGCCAGCAGTGTTATGACTAGCGGGAGGCGGTACAATGAGCAGTTCTTC. It is translated as CASSVMTSGRRYNEQFF.

The rearrangement links TRBV5-1 to TRBJ2-5, with 9 bases aligning to TRBD1. With 2 bases clipped from V and 2 bases from J, the junction kept 1 base outside the gene matches. From germline, CDR1 is SGHRS and CDR2 YFSETQ. The CDR3 covers 14 residues. Written as DNA, the CDR3 is TGCGCCAGCAGCTTTGGACAGGGGCAAGAGACCCAGTACTTC. Amino acids: CASSFGQGQETQYF.

CDR3 in DNA: TGTGCTAGTGGTTTGGTAAACCCAGGGGAGCAGTTCTTC. Amino acids: CASGLVNPGEQFF. V gene TRBV12-5 combines with J gene TRBJ2-1; TRBD1 is a possible D gene (5 bases). CDR1 LGHNT and CDR2 FRNRAP come from the germline V gene. This CDR3 contains 13 residues. The V and J ends lost 0 bases and 10 bases respectively, with 10 bases between them.

The CDR3 reads CASLVSTDTQYF. The CDR3 bases are TGTGCCAGCTTAGTTAGCACAGATACGCAGTATTTT. The chain couples TRBV6-1 to TRBJ2-3, with D hard to call. The ends were cut back, 8 bases at V and 0 bases at J, with 6 bases in the middle. This CDR3 has 12 amino acids. Germline values: CDR1 MNHNS, CDR2 SASEGT.

This chain uses TRBV14 with TRBJ2-3; 8 bases align to TRBD1. J gave up 4 bases and V 3 bases, and 6 bases lay outside the gene matches. This CDR3 is built from 15 residues. Looked up from germline, CDR1 is SGHDN and CDR2 is FVKESK. The CDR3 nucleotides are TGTGCCAGCAGCCAGCTAGGACAGGGTGCAGATACGCAGTATTTT. Translated, it gives CASSQLGQGADTQYF.

In this sample, this clone turned up once. The chain recombines TRBV5-1 with TRBJ1-2; D remains ambiguous. CDR3 size: 13 residues. Trimming shortened V by 2 bases and J by 8 bases, and 13 bases separated the two germline ends. The germline gives CDR1 SGHRS, CDR2 YFSETQ. CDR3: CASSLSAGEGYTF. CDR3 sequence (DNA): TGCGCCAGCAGCTTAAGTGCGGGAGAAGGCTACACCTTC.

This rearrangement joins TRBV15 to TRBJ2-1; maybe TRBD1 (5 bases). The CDR3 consists of 13 residues. Trimming took 1 base from V and 9 from J, leaving 10 bases between them. Germline CDR1 and CDR2: LNHNV and YYDKDF (reference sequence). The CDR3 reads CATSRGRQGEQFF. CDR3 nucleotides: TGTGCCACCAGCAGAGGTAGGCAGGGTGAGCAGTTCTTC.